This TCR beta chain appears in the sequencing data of a study of human T cells and chemical hapten exposure. The wider study: Patch tests put 0.01% DPC on the upper back, read at 6 days.

Time point reported: patch test 2, 6 weeks after DPC sensitization. As to treatment: therapeutic diphenylcyclopropenone sensitization with weekly scalp DPC. The study enrolled 18 to 70-year-old alopecia patients suitable for DPC. TCRdb fed the RACE reads into MiXCR, producing one record per CDR3 protein. The sample holds tens of thousands of distinct CDR3 sequences, around 9.3% seen once. The sample was whole blood, taken in connection with sensitization to the hapten diphenylcyclopropenone (DPC). This TCR was sampled from a woman in her forties or fifties with alopecia areata. Some clones in this sample may be carry-over from other donors' samples.

The CDR3 bases are TGCAGCGGGAACAGGGGGCGCGGGGCTGAAGCTTTCTTT. It is translated as CSGNRGRGAEAFF. The chain joins TRBV29-1 to TRBJ1-1, with 9 bases lining up with TRBD1. V lost 7 bases to trimming and J lost 6 bases; unmatched junction nucleotides: 9. The CDR3 contains 13 residues. CDR1 and CDR2 from the germline V gene are SQVTM and ANQGSEA.